These 28 T cell receptor beta chains originate from one sample sequenced in a study of T cells in tuberculosis. Repertoires were generated with immunoSEQ multiplex PCR, while TCRdb's copy carries only in-frame clones and drops some. The sample includes fewer than 35,000 clones, roughly 95% of them seen just once. Material for sequencing was PBMCs. These receptors were taken from a donor under 30 with latent tuberculosis or without tuberculosis infection.

The CDR3 nucleotides are TGTGCCAGCAGCCCCCGGGGTGACACTGAAGCTTTCTTT. Its protein product is CASSPRGDTEAFF. The chain is built from TRBV7-4 and TRBJ1-1, with no clear D. The CDR3 covers 13 residues. Deletions cut 5 bases from V and 3 bases from J, with 10 bases between. Germline values: CDR1 SGHVT, CDR2 SQSDAQ.

This clone was seen only a few times. The chain joins TRBV6-1 to TRBJ1-5; maybe TRBD1 (6 bases). CDR3 length: 15 amino acids. CDR1 and CDR2 from the germline V gene are MNHNS and SASEGT. The V end was cut by 3 bases, the J end by 0 bases, with 9 bases between. CDR3 residues: CASSDNRVSNQPQHF. The DNA for the CDR3 is TGTGCCAGCAGTGACAACAGGGTTAGCAATCAGCCCCAGCATTTT.

This chain joins TRBV2 and TRBJ2-1; D is possibly TRBD1 (5 bases). The CDR3 is made up of 14 amino acids. Germline V gene lookup returns CDR1 SNHLY and CDR2 FYNNEI. Between the trimmed V and J ends, which lost 8 bases and 0 bases, there was a span of 11 bases. The CDR3 nucleotides read TGTGCCAGCTATGGGGCGAGCTCCTACAATGAGCAGTTCTTC. Its translation: CASYGASSYNEQFF.

The V call is TRBV5-3, the J call TRBJ1-2; TRBD1 agrees at 9 bases. TRBV5-3 is recorded as an ORF, its role being uncertain. V was clipped by 3 bases and J by 7 bases; unmatched bases: 10. The CDR3 length is 15 residues. The CDR3 is CARSWGGDRESGYTF. The CDR3 DNA reads TGTGCCAGAAGCTGGGGAGGGGACAGGGAGTCTGGCTACACCTTC.

This clone turned up a few times. This chain uses TRBV10-2 with TRBJ2-7, with D possibly TRBD2 on 5 matching bases. V dropped 3 bases and J dropped 3 bases, with 21 bases sitting between them. The CDR3 sequence is 17 residues long. Per germline, CDR1 WSHSY and CDR2 SAAADI. The CDR3, as DNA: TGCGCCAGCAGTGACTCGCTCTGGACTCGGGGATACTACGAGCAGTACTTC. Translating gives CASSDSLWTRGYYEQYF.

V usage is TRBV5-6 and J usage is TRBJ1-2; 8 positions match TRBD1. The V and J ends lost 5 bases and 6 bases, in that order; junction bases with no gene match: 9. Germline V gene data show CDR1 as SGHDT and CDR2 as YYEEEE. This CDR3 is built from 14 residues. CDR3 amino acids: CASSSDRGIDGYTF. In DNA, the CDR3 is TGTGCCAGCAGTTCAGACAGGGGTATAGATGGCTACACCTTC.

This chain uses TRBV28 with TRBJ1-2; maybe TRBD1 (6 bases). There are 13 residues in the CDR3. Germline CDR1 reads MDHEN; CDR2 reads SYDVKM. Trimming pared 6 bases from V and 4 bases from J, leaving 12 bases between. CDR3 nucleotides: TGTGCCAGCAGGACAGGTCCCTTCTATGGCTACACCTTC. Translation gives CASRTGPFYGYTF.

V and J are TRBV7-9 and TRBJ2-1; 7 bases map to TRBD2. Germline-derived CDR1 and CDR2 are SEHNR and FQNEAQ (reference sequence). The CDR3 has 12 residues. Unmatched junction bases numbered 4, after V lost 5 bases and J lost 9 bases. In nucleotides, the CDR3 is TGTGCCAGCAGCCCTTCTAGCGGTGAGCAGTTCTTC. Its translation is CASSPSSGEQFF.

The chain combines TRBV10-3 with TRBJ1-2, with D possibly being TRBD1 (5 bases). The CDR3 loop spans 16 amino acids. The germline V and J ends were trimmed by 6 bases and 4 bases, with 21 bases remaining between them. Germline loops: CDR1 ENHRY, CDR2 SYGVKD. The CDR3 DNA reads TGTGCCATCAGATCGGGGGAGGCTCTTCATTTCTATGGCTACACCTTC. It specifies CAIRSGEALHFYGYTF.

This clone was detected only once. V is TRBV5-4 and J is TRBJ1-1; 7 nucleotides match TRBD1. This CDR3 spans 13 amino acids. The ends lost 5 bases at V and 7 bases at J; junction bases unmatched: 8. Germline-derived CDR1 and CDR2 are SGHNT and YYREEE (reference sequence). The CDR3: CASRPGTDNEAFF. The CDR3 coding sequence is TGTGCCAGCAGGCCCGGGACAGATAATGAAGCTTTCTTT.

V usage is TRBV5-1 and J usage is TRBJ2-1; TRBD2 matches at 10 bases. Looked up from germline, CDR1 is SGHRS and CDR2 is YFSETQ. Trimming took 0 bases from V and 8 from J; bases not matched to a gene: 5. The CDR3 has 15 amino acids. CDR3 sequence (DNA): TGCGCCAGCAGCTTGGGACTAGCGGGTCGTGATGAGCAGTTCTTC. This codes for CASSLGLAGRDEQFF.

The J gene is TRBJ2-5, the V gene TRBV18; tentatively, D is TRBD1 (5 bases). Germline V gene sequence: CDR1 KGHSH, CDR2 LQKENI. This CDR3 has 14 residues. V was trimmed by 3 bases and J by 5 bases, leaving 13 bases between them. The CDR3 spells CASSPGHTGETQYF. In nucleotides, the CDR3 is TGTGCCAGCTCACCTGGACATACCGGGGAGACCCAGTACTTC.

The chain couples TRBV29-1 to TRBJ2-1, with 9 bases aligning to TRBD1. Germline lookup yields CDR1 SQVTM and CDR2 ANQGSEA. The CDR3 covers 13 residues. V was clipped by 6 bases and J by 6 bases; unmatched bases: 6. The CDR3 sequence is CSVNRGLGNEQFF. The CDR3 nucleotides read TGCAGCGTCAACAGGGGGCTAGGCAATGAGCAGTTCTTC.

The chain links TRBV15 to TRBJ2-5; the match to TRBD2 covers 9 bases. V dropped 3 bases and J dropped 11; count of bases not matched to a gene: 13. The CDR3 sequence is 15 residues long. Per germline, CDR1 LNHNV and CDR2 YYDKDF (reference sequence). This CDR3 is CATSRAGTSYAEQYF. CDR3 in DNA: TGTGCCACCAGCAGGGCCGGGACTAGCTACGCAGAGCAGTACTTC.

The J gene is TRBJ1-2, the V gene TRBV6-1, with D hard to call. Deletions cut 1 base from V and 3 bases from J, with 3 bases between. This CDR3 region has 12 residues. The germline CDR1 and CDR2 sequences are MNHNS and SASEGT. CDR3 DNA sequence: TGTGCCAGCAGTGAAGGAGACTATGGCTACACCTTC. Translating it yields CASSEGDYGYTF.

This chain uses TRBV7-2 with TRBJ2-2, with D perhaps matching TRBD1 (6 bases). The CDR3 runs to 15 residues. Trimming took off 5 bases at V and 4 bases at J, with 14 bases between the two ends. CDR1 SGHTA and CDR2 FQGNSA come from the germline V gene. The CDR3 DNA is TGTGCCAGCAGCCGGGAACAGGGTGGCACCGGGGAGCTGTTTTTT. Translating it yields CASSREQGGTGELFF.

This clone was observed a single time. The chain carries TRBV5-5 and TRBJ2-7, with D possibly matching TRBD2 (5 bases). The V gene lost 4 bases and the J gene lost 2 bases, with 10 bases spanning the gap. The CDR3 extends over 13 amino acids. Germline CDR1 is SGHKS and CDR2 is YYEKEE (reference sequence). CDR3 in amino acids: CASSITRAYEQYF. CDR3 nucleotides: TGTGCCAGCAGCATCACGAGGGCCTACGAGCAGTACTTC.

The chain combines TRBV10-2 with TRBJ2-1; 13 nucleotides align to TRBD2. CDR3 length equals 13 residues. Per germline, CDR1 WSHSY and CDR2 SAAADI. The V segment lost 8 bases and the J segment 9 bases; nucleotides outside the gene matches: 4. CDR3 protein: CASEGLAGIEQFF. The CDR3 coding sequence is TGCGCCAGCGAGGGACTAGCGGGAATTGAGCAGTTCTTC.

The chain carries TRBV11-2 and TRBJ2-3; 9 nucleotides line up with TRBD2. In germline, CDR1 is SGHAT, CDR2 FQNNGV. CDR3 length: 16 amino acids. Trimming cost V 0 bases and J 2 bases; bases outside gene matches: 3. This CDR3 reads CASSLDLAGDTDTQYF. The CDR3 nucleotides read TGTGCCAGCAGCTTAGATTTAGCGGGGGACACAGATACGCAGTATTTT.

This sequence joins TRBV7-9 and TRBJ1-6; D remains ambiguous. V shed 5 bases and J shed 10 bases, with 6 bases lying between them. CDR1 is SEHNR and CDR2 is FQNEAQ in the germline V gene (reference sequence). The length of the CDR3 is 11 residues. Here the CDR3 reads CASSRESPLHF. The CDR3 DNA reads TGTGCCAGCAGCCGGGAATCACCCCTCCACTTT.

The chain uses TRBV18 and TRBJ2-1; no reliable D call. Germline V gene data show CDR1 as KGHSH and CDR2 as LQKENI. The CDR3 length is 15 residues. V lost 2 bases, J lost 4 bases, and 12 bases lay in between. CDR3: CASSPAATYYNEQFF. The CDR3 coding sequence is TGTGCCAGCTCACCAGCTGCGACATATTACAATGAGCAGTTCTTC.

V usage is TRBV7-9 and J usage is TRBJ2-7; 9 nucleotides agree with TRBD2. The CDR3 consists of 14 residues. Trimming cost V 4 bases and J 6 bases; bases outside gene matches: 7. The germline gives CDR1 SEHNR, CDR2 FQNEAQ (reference sequence). CDR3 protein: CASSWRGGHPEQYF. Here the CDR3 DNA reads TGTGCCAGCAGCTGGCGGGGGGGGCATCCCGAGCAGTACTTC.

This chain connects TRBV7-2 to TRBJ1-3; weak D call: TRBD1 (6 bases). The V gene's germline CDR1 is SGHTA and CDR2 FQGNSA. This CDR3 region has 17 residues. Trimming took 5 bases from V and 0 from J, leaving 17 bases between them. CDR3 protein: CASSLYGTSNSGNTIYF. The CDR3 DNA sequence: TGTGCCAGCAGCCTCTATGGGACAAGTAACTCTGGAAACACCATATATTTT.

The rearrangement uses TRBV2 and TRBJ1-1, with a possible D match to TRBD1 (5 bases). Trimming took 3 bases from V and 4 from J, leaving 12 bases between them. The CDR3 extends over 14 amino acids. CDR1 is SNHLY, CDR2 FYNNEI, per germline. The CDR3 sequence: CASSETVVTTEAFF. In DNA, the CDR3 is TGTGCCAGCAGTGAGACAGTGGTTACCACTGAAGCTTTCTTT.

The chain is built from TRBV28 and TRBJ1-2, with a tentative D call TRBD1 (5 bases). CDR1 is MDHEN and CDR2 is SYDVKM in the germline V gene. V lost 4 bases, J lost 4 bases, and 10 bases lay in between. This CDR3 region has 13 residues. The CDR3 coding sequence is TGTGCCAGCAGTTGGACACCGCGCTATGGCTACACCTTC. Translated: CASSWTPRYGYTF.

V is TRBV25-1 and J is TRBJ2-1; possibly TRBD1 for D (5 bases). The ends were cut back, 2 bases at V and 12 bases at J, with 14 bases in the middle. The CDR3 totals 13 residues. Germline V gene sequence: CDR1 MGHDK, CDR2 SYGVNS. The CDR3 DNA follows: TGTGCCAGCAGTGAAATTGCGACAGAAGGGCAGTTCTTC. Amino acids: CASSEIATEGQFF.

The chain carries TRBV7-8 and TRBJ2-3; D is ambiguous. Germline CDR1 is SGHVS and CDR2 is FQNEAQ. V was trimmed by 0 bases and J by 2 bases, leaving 6 bases between them. This CDR3 contains 14 residues. The CDR3 DNA reads as TGTGCCAGCAGCTTAGCGCAGTACACAGATACGCAGTATTTT. Amino acids: CASSLAQYTDTQYF.

V is TRBV11-3 and J is TRBJ2-6; possibly TRBD2 for D (5 bases). V shed 5 bases and J shed 2 bases, with 10 bases lying between them. Looked up from germline, CDR1 is SGHNT and CDR2 is YENEEA. CDR3 length equals 15 residues. The CDR3 region is CASSRSGTGANVLTF. The CDR3 DNA is TGTGCCAGCAGCCGCTCGGGGACTGGGGCCAACGTCCTGACTTTC.